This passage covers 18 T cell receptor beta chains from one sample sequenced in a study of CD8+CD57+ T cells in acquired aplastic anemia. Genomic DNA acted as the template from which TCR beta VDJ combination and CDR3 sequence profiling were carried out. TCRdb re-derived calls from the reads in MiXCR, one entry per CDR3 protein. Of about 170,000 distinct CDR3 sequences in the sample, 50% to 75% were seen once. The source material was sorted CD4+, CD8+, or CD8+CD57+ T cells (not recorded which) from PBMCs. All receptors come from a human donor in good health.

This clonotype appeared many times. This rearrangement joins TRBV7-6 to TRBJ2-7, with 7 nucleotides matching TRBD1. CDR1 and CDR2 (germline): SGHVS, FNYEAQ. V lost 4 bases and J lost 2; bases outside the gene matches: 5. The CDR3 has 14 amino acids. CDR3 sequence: CASSYRDRAYEQYF. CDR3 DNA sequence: TGTGCCAGCAGCTACCGGGACAGAGCCTACGAGCAGTACTTC.

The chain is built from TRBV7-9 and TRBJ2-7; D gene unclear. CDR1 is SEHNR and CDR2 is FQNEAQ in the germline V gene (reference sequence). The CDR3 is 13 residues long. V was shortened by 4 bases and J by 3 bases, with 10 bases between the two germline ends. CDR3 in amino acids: CASSSRLRYEQYF. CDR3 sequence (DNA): TGTGCCAGCAGCTCCCGACTCCGCTACGAGCAGTACTTC.

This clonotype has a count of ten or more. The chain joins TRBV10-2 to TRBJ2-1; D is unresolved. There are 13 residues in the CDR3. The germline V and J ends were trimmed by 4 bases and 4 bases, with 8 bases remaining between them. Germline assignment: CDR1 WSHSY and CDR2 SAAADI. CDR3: CASSVYGYNEQFF. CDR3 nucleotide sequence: TGCGCCAGCAGTGTCTACGGTTACAATGAGCAGTTCTTC.

CDR3 coding DNA: TGTGCCAGCAGCTTAGCCGGCGGGGAGCTGTTTTTT. This codes for CASSLAGGELFF. This chain joins TRBV7-8 and TRBJ2-2, with no clear D. In germline, CDR1 is SGHVS, CDR2 FQNEAQ. This CDR3 has 12 amino acids. The V end was cut by 0 bases, the J end by 7 bases, with 3 bases between.

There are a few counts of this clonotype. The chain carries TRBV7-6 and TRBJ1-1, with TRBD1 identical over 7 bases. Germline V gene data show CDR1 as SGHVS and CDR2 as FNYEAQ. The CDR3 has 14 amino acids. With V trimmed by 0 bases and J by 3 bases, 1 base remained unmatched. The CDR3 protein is CASSLAGQHTEAFF. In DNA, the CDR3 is TGTGCCAGCAGCTTAGCGGGACAGCACACTGAAGCTTTCTTT.

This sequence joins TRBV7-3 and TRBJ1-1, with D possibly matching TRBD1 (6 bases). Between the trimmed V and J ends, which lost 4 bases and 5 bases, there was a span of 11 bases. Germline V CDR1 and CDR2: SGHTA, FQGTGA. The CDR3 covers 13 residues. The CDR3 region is CASSYRVGTEAFF. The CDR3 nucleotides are TGTGCCAGCAGCTACAGGGTAGGGACTGAAGCTTTCTTT.

The CDR3 sequence is CASSPQQALNTEAFF. DNA of the CDR3: TGTGCCAGCAGCCCACAACAGGCATTGAACACTGAAGCTTTCTTT. V gene TRBV7-9 combines with J gene TRBJ1-1; possible D gene TRBD1, 5 bases. The CDR3 sequence is 15 residues long. CDR1 SEHNR and CDR2 FQNEAQ come from the germline V gene (reference sequence). V gave up 5 bases and J gave up 0 bases, with 13 bases separating them.

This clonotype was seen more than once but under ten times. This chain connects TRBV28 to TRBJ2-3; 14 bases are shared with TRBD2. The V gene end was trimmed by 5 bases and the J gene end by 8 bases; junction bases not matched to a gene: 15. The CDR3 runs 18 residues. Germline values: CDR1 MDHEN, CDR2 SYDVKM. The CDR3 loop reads CASSPSPRLAGGPCTQYF. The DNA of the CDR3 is TGTGCCAGCAGTCCATCCCCCCGACTAGCGGGAGGGCCCTGTACGCAGTATTTT.

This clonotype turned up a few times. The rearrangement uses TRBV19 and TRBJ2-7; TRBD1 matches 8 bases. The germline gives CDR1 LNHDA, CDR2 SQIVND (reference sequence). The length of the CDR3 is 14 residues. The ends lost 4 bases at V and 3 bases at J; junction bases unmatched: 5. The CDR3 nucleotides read TGTGCCAGTAGTAAGGGACAGGTGAGCTACGAGCAGTACTTC. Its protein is CASSKGQVSYEQYF. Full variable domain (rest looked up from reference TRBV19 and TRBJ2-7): DGGITQSPKYLFRKEGQNVTLSCEQNLNHDAMYWYRQDPGQGLRLIYYSQIVNDFQKGDIAEGYSVSREKKESFPLTVTSAQKNPTAFYLCASSKGQVSYEQYFGPGTRLTVT.

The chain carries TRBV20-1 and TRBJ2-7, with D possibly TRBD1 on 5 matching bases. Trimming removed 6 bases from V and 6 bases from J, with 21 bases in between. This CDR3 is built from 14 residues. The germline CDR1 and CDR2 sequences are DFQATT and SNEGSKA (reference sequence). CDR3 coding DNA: TGCAGTGCCAGGCTGGAAACGCAGGGTTTCGAGCAGTACTTC. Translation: CSARLETQGFEQYF.

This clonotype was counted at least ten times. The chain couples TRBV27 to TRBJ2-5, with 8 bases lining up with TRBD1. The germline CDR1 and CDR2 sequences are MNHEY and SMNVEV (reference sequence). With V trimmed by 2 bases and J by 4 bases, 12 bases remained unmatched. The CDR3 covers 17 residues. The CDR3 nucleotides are TGTGCCAGCAGTTTACTCGACCCAGGGGGCAAGGGAGAGACCCAGTACTTC. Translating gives CASSLLDPGGKGETQYF.

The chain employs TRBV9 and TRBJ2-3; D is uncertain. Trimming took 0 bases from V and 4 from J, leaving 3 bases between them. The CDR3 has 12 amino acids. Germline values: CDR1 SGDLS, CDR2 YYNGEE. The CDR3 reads CASSVVSDTQYF. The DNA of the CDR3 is TGTGCCAGCAGCGTAGTTTCAGATACGCAGTATTTT.

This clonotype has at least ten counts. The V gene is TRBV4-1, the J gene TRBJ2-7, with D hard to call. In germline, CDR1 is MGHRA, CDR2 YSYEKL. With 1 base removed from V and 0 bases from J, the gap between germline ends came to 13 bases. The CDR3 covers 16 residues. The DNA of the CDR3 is TGCGCCAGCAGCCAAGCATCCGGCTCAAGCTCCTACGAGCAGTACTTC. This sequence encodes CASSQASGSSSYEQYF.

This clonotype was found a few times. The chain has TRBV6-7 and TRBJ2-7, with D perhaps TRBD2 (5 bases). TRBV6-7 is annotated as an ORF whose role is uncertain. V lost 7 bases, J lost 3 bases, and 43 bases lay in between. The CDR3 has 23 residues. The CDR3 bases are TGTGCCAGCACCCCGATCGGGGTACCGCCGACCGCGTGGACCGGGCGGCATCTCTACGAGCAGTACTTC. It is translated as CASTPIGVPPTAWTGRHLYEQYF.

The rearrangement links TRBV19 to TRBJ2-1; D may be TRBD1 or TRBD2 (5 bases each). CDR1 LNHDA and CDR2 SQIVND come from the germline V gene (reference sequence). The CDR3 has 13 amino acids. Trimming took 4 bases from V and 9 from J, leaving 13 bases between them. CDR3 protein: CASSSAGTGEQFF. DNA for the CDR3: TGTGCCAGTAGTAGCGCCGGGACGGGTGAGCAGTTCTTC.

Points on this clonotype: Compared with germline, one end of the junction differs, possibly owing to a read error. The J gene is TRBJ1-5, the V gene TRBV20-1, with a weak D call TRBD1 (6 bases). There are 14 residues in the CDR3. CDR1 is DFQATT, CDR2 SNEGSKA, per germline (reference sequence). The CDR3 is CSAREGHRLGPQHF. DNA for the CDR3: TGCAGCGCTAGAGAGGGACATCGGTTGGGACCCCAGCATTTT.

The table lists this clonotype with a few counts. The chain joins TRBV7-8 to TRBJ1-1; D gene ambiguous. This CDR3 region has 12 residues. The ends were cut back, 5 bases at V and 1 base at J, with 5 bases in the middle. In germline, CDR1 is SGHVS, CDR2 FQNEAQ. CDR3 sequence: CASSRKNTEAFF. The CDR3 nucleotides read TGTGCCAGCAGCCGAAAGAACACTGAAGCTTTCTTT.

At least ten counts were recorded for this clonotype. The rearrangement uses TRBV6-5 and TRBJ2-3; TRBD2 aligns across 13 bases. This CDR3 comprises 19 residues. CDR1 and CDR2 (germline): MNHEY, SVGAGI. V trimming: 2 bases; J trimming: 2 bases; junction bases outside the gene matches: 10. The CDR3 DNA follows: TGTGCCAGCAGTTACACCCCCCGACTAGCGGGAGGTACCACAGATACGCAGTATTTT. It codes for CASSYTPRLAGGTTDTQYF.